This TCR beta chain was profiled in a study of PD-1 blockade in mismatch repair-deficient tumors. Study details: Patients had eleven to twelve mismatch repair-deficient cancer types and were previously treated and progressing.

All patients were mismatch repair deficient, assessed by either PCR or immunohistochemistry. In the case of this clone: Its cognate antigen is unknown.

The protocol was immunoSEQ multiplex PCR, while the TCRdb copy is restricted to in-frame clones and leaves out a portion. The sample carries tens of thousands of clones, approximately 85% recorded once. This CDR3 has 12 amino acids. Germline V gene lookup returns CDR1 SGHAT and CDR2 FQNNGV. Trimming took off 5 bases at V and 9 bases at J, with 11 bases between the two ends. Study-wide results and limits: Rapid post-treatment expansion, then contraction, generally preceding radiologic response, marked tumor-resident clones.

The sequenced sample was peripheral blood, obtained 2 weeks after starting pembrolizumab. The clonotype was recovered from an adult with mismatch repair-deficient cancer. The V and J genes are TRBV11-2 and TRBJ2-1; D is possibly TRBD1 (5 bases). The CDR3, as DNA: TGTGCCAGCAGCCCCTATCAGGGTGAGCAGTTCTTC. Its translation is CASSPYQGEQFF.